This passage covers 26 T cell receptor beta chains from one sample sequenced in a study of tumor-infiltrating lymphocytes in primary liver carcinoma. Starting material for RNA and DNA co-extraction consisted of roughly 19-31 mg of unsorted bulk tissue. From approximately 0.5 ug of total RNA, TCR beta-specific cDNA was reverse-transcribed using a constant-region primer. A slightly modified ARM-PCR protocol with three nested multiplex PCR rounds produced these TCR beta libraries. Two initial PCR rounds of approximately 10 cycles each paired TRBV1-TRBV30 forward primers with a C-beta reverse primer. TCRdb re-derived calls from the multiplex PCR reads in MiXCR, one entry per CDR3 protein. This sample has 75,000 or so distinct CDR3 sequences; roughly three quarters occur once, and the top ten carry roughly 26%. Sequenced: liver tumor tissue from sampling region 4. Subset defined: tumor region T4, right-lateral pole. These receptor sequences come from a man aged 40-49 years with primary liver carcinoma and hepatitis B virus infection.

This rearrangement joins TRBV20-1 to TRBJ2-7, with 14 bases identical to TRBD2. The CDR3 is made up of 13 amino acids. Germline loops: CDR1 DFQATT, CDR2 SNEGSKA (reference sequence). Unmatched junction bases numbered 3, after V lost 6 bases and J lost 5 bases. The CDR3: CSASGLAGDEQYF. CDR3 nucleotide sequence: TGCAGTGCCTCGGGACTAGCGGGGGACGAGCAGTACTTC.

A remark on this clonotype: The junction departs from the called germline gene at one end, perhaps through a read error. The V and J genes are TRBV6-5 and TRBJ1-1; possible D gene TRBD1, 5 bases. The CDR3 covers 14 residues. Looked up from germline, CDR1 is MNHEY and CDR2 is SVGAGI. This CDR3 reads CTSSYGGANSEAFF. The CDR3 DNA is TGTACCAGCAGTTACGGTGGGGCGAACTCTGAAGCTTTCTTT.

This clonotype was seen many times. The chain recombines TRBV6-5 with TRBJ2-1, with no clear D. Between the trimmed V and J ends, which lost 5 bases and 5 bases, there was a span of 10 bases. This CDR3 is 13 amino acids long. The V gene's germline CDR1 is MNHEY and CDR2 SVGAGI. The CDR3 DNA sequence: TGTGCCAGCAGTCTTCTCATCGACAATGAGCAGTTCTTC. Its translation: CASSLLIDNEQFF.

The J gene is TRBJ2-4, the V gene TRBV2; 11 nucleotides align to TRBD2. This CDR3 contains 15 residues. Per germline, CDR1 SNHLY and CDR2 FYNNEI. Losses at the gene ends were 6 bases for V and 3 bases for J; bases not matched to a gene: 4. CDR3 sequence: CASRLAGVGKNIQYF. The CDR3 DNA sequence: TGTGCCAGCAGACTAGCGGGAGTCGGCAAAAACATTCAGTACTTC.

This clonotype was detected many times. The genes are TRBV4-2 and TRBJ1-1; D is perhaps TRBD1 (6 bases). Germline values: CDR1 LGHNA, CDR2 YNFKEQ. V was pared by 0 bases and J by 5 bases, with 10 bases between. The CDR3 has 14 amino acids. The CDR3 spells CASSQDRTVTEAFF. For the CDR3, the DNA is TGTGCCAGCAGCCAAGATCGGACAGTGACTGAAGCTTTCTTT.

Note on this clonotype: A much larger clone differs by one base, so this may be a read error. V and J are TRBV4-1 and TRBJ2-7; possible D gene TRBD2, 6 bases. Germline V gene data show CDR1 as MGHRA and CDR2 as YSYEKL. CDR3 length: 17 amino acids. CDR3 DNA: TGCGCCAGCAGCCAGCTGGGAGAAACTAGCAGGAGCTACGGGCAGTACTTC. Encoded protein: CASSQLGETSRSYGQYF.

CDR3 DNA: TGCAGCGCGGGCCGGGGCAGGGGGGATGAGCAGTTCTTC. Its protein product is CSAGRGRGDEQFF. The rearrangement joins TRBV29-1 to TRBJ2-1, with D maybe TRBD1 (7 bases). Germline CDR1 SQVTM, CDR2 ANQGSEA. The CDR3 spans 13 residues. Trimming removed 7 bases at V and 8 bases at J, with 18 bases between.

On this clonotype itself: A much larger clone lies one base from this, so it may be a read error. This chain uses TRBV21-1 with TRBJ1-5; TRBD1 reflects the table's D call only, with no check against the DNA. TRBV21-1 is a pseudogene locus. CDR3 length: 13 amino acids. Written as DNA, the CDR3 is TGTGCCAGCAGCATTCCCAGGGATCAGCCCCAGCATTTT. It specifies CASSIPRDQPQHF.

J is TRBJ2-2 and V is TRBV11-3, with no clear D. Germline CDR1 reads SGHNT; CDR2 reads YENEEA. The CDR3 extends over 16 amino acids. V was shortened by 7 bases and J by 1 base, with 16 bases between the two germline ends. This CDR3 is CASNPNGSRNTGELFF. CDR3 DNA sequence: TGTGCCAGCAACCCGAATGGGTCTAGGAACACCGGGGAGCTGTTTTTT.

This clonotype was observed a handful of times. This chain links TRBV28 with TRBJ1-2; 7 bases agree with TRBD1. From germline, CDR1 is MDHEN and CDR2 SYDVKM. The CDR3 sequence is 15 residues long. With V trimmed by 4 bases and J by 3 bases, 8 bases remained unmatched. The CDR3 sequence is CASSSGTVGDYGYTF. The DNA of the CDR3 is TGTGCCAGCAGTTCCGGGACAGTGGGAGACTATGGCTACACCTTC.

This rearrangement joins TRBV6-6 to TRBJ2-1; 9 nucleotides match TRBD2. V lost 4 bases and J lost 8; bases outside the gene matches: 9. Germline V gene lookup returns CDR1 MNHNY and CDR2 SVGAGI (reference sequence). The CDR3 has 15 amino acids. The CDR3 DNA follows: TGTGCCAGCAGTTCTGCGACTAGCGGAGACGATGAGCAGTTCTTC. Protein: CASSSATSGDDEQFF.

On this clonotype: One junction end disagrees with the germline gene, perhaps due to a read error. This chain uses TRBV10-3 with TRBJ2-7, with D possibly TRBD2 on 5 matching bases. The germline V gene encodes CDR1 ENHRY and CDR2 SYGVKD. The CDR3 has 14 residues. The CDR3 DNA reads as TGTGCCATCAGTAAGTCGGAGGCCTCCTACGAACAGTACTTC. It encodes CAISKSEASYEQYF.

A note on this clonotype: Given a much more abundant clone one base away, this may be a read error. CDR3 in DNA: TGTGCCAGTAGTAGGAGCTTTAGCTACGAGCAGTACTTC. This sequence encodes CASSRSFSYEQYF. The chain joins TRBV19 to TRBJ2-7; D gene uncertain. Trimming stripped 4 bases from V and 3 bases from J, with 10 bases between. The CDR3 has 13 residues. CDR1 and CDR2 from the germline V gene are LNHDA and SQIVND (reference sequence).

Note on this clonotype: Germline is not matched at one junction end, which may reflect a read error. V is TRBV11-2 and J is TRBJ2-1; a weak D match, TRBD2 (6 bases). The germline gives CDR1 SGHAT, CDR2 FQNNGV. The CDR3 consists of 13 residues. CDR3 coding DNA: TGCGCCAGCAGCCAAGCCCCCCCGGGGGTGCAGCTCTTC. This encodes CASSQAPPGVQLF.

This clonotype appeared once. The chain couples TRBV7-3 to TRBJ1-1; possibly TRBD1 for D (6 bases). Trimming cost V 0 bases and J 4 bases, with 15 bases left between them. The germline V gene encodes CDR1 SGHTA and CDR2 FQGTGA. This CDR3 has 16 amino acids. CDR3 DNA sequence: TGTGCCAGCAGCTTAACGTGGAGGGGGTCGGGCACTGAAGCTTTCTTT. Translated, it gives CASSLTWRGSGTEAFF.

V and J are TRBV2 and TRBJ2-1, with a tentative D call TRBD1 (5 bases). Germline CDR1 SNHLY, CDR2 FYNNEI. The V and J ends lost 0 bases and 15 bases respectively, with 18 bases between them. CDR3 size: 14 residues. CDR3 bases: TGTGCCAGCAGTGAAGCTGAAACAGGTGGTAGTATGTTCTTC. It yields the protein CASSEAETGGSMFF.

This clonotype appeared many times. The CDR3 loop is CASSSDGTDTQYF. The CDR3 region has the DNA TGTGCCAGCAGTTCTGACGGCACAGATACGCAGTATTTT. The rearrangement links TRBV12-3 or TRBV12-4 to TRBJ2-3, with D unclear. The CDR3 runs 13 residues. V was trimmed by 4 bases and J by 1 base, leaving 6 bases between them.

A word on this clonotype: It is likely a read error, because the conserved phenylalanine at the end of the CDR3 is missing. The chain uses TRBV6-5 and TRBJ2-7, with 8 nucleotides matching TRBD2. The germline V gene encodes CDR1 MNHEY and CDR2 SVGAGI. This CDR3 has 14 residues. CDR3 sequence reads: CASSYREGRYDQYL. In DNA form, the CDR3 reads TGTGCCAGCAGTTACCGGGAGGGCCGGTACGATCAGTACCTC.

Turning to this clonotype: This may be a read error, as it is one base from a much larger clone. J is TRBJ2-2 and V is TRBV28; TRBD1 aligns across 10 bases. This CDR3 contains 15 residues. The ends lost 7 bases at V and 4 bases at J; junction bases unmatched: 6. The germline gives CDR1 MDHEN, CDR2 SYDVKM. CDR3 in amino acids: CASTLTGGGTGELFF. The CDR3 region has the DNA TGTGCCAGCACTTTGACAGGGGGCGGCACCGGGGAGCTGTTTTTT. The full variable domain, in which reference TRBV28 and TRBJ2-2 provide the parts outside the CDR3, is DVKVTQSSRYLVKRTGEKVFLECVQDMDHENMFWYRQDPGLGLRLIYFSYDVKMKEKGDIPEGYSVSREKKERFSLILESASTNQTSMYLCASTLTGGGTGELFFGEGSRLTVL.

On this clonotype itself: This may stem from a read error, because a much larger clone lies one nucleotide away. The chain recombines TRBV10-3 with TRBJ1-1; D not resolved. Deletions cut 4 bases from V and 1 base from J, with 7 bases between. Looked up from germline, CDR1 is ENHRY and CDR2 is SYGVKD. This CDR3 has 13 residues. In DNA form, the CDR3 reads TGTGCCATCAGTGGGTCGCAGAACACTGAAGCTTTCTTT. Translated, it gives CAISGSQNTEAFF.

CDR3 residues: CSFVMTQNYGYTF. The CDR3 DNA is TGCAGCTTCGTTATGACCCAAAACTATGGCTACACCTTC. The chain links TRBV29-1 to TRBJ1-2; unclear D gene. This CDR3 spans 13 amino acids. From germline, CDR1 is SQVTM and CDR2 ANQGSEA. Between the trimmed V and J ends, which lost 8 bases and 2 bases, there was a span of 15 bases.

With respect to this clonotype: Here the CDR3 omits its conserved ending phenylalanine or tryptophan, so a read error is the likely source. The CDR3 DNA sequence: TGTGCCAGTAGCCAAGACGCCACCCCCTACGAGCAGTACCTC. It is translated as CASSQDATPYEQYL. V is TRBV14 and J is TRBJ2-7; no definite D call. This CDR3 region has 14 residues. Germline CDR1 reads SGHDN; CDR2 reads FVKESK.

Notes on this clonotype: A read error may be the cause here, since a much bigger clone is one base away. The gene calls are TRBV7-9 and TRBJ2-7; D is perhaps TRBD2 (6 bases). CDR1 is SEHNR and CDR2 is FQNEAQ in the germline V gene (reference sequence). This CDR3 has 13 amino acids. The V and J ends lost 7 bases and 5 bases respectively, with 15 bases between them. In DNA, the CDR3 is TGTGCCAGCAACTCGGACGGGGGACACGAGCAGTACTTC. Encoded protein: CASNSDGGHEQYF.

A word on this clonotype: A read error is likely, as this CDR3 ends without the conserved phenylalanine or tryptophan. The CDR3 protein is CATCLAGASGRNEQFL. CDR3 in DNA: TGTGCCACCTGCTTGGCCGGGGCTAGCGGGAGAAATGAGCAGTTCCTC. The rearrangement joins TRBV5-4 to TRBJ2-1; TRBD2 matches 10 bases. The CDR3 totals 16 residues. V lost 9 bases and J lost 7; bases outside the gene matches: 16. The germline CDR1 and CDR2 sequences are SGHNT and YYREEE (reference sequence).

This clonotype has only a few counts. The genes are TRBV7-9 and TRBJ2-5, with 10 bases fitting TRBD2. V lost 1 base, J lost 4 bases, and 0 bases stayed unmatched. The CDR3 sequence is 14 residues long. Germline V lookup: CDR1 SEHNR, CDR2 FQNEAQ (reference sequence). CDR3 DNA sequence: TGTGCCAGCAGCTTAGTAGCGGGAGGAGAGACCCAGTACTTC. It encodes CASSLVAGGETQYF.

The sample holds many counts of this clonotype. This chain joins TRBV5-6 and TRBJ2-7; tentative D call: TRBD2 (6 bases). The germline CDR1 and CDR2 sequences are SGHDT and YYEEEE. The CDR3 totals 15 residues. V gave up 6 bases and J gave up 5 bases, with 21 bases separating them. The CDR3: CASTLFGPRRDEQYF. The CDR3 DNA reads TGTGCCAGCACCCTTTTCGGACCCAGGAGGGACGAGCAGTACTTC.